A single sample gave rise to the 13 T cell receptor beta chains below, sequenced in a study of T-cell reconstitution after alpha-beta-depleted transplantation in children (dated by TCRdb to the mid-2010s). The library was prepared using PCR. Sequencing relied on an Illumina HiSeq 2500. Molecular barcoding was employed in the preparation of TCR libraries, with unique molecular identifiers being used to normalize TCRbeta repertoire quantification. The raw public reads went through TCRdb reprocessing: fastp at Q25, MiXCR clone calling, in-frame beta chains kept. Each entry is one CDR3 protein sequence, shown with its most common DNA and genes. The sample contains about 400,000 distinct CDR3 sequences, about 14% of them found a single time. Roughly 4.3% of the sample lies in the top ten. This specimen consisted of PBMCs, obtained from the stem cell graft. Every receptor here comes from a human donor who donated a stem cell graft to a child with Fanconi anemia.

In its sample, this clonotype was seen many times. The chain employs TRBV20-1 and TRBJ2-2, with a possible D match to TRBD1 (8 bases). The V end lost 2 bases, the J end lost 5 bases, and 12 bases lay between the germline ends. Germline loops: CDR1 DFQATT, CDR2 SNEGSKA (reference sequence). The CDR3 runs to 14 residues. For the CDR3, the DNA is TGCAGTGCTAGAACAGGGGGGGGAACCGGGGAGCTGTTTTTT. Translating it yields CSARTGGGTGELFF.

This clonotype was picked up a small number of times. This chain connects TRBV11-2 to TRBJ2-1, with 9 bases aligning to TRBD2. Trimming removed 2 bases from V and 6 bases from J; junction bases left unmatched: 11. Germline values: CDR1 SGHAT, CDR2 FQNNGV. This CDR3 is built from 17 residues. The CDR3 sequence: CASSLSGGPPRGNEQFF. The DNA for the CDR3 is TGTGCCAGCAGCTTAAGCGGGGGGCCACCCCGGGGCAATGAGCAGTTCTTC.

The CDR3: CASSRVEETQYF. In DNA, the CDR3 is TGTGCCAGCAGTCGAGTCGAAGAGACCCAGTACTTC. V and J are TRBV7-6 and TRBJ2-5; D not certain. The CDR3 totals 12 residues. The V end was cut by 6 bases, the J end by 3 bases, with 8 bases between. Germline loops: CDR1 SGHVS, CDR2 FNYEAQ.

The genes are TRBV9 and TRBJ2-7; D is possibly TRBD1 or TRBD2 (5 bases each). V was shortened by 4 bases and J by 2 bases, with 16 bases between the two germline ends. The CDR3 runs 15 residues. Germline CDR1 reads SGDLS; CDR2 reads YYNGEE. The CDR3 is CASSMGAGTTYEQYF. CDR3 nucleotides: TGTGCCAGCAGCATGGGAGCAGGGACCACCTACGAGCAGTACTTC. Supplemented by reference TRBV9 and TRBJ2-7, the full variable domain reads DSGVTQTPKHLITATGQRVTLRCSPRSGDLSVYWYQQSLDQGLQFLIQYYNGEERAKGNILERFSAQQFPDLHSELNLSSLELGDSALYFCASSMGAGTTYEQYFGPGTRLTVT.

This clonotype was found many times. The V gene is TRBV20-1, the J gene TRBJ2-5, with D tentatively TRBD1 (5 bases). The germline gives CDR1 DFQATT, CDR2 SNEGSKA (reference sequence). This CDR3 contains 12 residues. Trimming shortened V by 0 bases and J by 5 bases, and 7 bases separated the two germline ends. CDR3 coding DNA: TGCAGTGCTAGAGAAGCAGGGGAGACCCAGTACTTC. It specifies CSAREAGETQYF.

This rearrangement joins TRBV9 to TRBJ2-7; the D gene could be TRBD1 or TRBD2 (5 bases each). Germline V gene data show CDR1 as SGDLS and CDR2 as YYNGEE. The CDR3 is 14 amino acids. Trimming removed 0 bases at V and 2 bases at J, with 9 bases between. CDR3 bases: TGTGCCAGCAGCGTAGACGGGGCTGCCTACGAGCAGTACTTC. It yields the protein CASSVDGAAYEQYF. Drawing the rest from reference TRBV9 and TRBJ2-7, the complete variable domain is DSGVTQTPKHLITATGQRVTLRCSPRSGDLSVYWYQQSLDQGLQFLIQYYNGEERAKGNILERFSAQQFPDLHSELNLSSLELGDSALYFCASSVDGAAYEQYFGPGTRLTVT.

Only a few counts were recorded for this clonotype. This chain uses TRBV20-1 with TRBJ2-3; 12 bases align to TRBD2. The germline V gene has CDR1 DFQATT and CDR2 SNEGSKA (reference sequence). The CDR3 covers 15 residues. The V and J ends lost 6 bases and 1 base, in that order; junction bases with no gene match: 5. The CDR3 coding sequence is TGCAGTGCCCCTAGCGGGGGGGCTCGCACAGATACGCAGTATTTT. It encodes CSAPSGGARTDTQYF.

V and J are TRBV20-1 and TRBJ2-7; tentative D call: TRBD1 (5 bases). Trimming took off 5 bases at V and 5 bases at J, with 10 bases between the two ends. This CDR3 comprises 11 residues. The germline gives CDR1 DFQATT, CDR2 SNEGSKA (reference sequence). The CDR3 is CSAVGHDEQYF. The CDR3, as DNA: TGCAGTGCTGTGGGGCACGACGAGCAGTACTTC.

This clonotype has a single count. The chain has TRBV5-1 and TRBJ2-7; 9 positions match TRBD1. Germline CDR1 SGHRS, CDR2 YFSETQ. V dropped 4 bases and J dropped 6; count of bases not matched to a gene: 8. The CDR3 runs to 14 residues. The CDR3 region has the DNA TGCGCCAGCAGCCTAAGACAGGGGGTAAGCGAGCAGTACTTC. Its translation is CASSLRQGVSEQYF.

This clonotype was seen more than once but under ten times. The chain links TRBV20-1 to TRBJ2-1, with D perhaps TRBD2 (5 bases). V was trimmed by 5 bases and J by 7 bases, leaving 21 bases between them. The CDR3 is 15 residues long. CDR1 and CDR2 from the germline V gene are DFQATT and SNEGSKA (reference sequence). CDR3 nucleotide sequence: TGCAGTGCTCCCCGTCGGGGAATTCCCGGAAATGAGCAGTTCTTC. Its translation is CSAPRRGIPGNEQFF.

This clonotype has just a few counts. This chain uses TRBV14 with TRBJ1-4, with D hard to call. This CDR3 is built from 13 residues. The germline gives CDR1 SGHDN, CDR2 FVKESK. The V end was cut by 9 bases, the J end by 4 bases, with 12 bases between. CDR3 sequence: CASGRSLNEKLFF. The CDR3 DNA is TGTGCCAGTGGACGGAGCCTTAATGAAAAACTGTTTTTT.

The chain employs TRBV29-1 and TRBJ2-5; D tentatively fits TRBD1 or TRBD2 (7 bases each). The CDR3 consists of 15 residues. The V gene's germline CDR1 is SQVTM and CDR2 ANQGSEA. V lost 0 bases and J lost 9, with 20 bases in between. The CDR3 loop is CSVEDVALAGGAQYF. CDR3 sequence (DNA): TGCAGCGTTGAAGATGTGGCCCTAGCAGGGGGGGCCCAGTACTTC. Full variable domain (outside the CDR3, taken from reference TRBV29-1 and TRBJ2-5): SAVISQKPSRDICQRGTSLTIQCQVDSQVTMMFWYRQQPGQSLTLIATANQGSEATYESGFVIDKFPISRPNLTFSTLTVSNMSPEDSSIYLCSVEDVALAGGAQYFGPGTRLLVL.

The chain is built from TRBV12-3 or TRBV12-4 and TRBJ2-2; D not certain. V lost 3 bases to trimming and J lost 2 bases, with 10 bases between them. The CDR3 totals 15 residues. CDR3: CASSFLAANTGELFF. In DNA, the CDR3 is TGTGCCAGCAGTTTCCTGGCTGCAAACACCGGGGAGCTGTTTTTT.